The 7 T cell receptor beta chains below were found in one sample sequenced in a study of T cells expressing NK-cell markers. Using the 5' RACE reads, TCRdb records one entry per CDR3 protein without DNA. The record lists some 460,000 distinct CDR3 sequences, of which the ten most abundant hold more than 1.4%. The sequenced sample consisted of blood T cells: a sorted CD56 or NKG2C T cell subset, CD4+ or CD8+ T cells, or bulk PBMC T cells (not recorded which). These receptors were collected from a woman between 45 and 65 years old in good health.

V gene TRBV5-1 combines with J gene TRBJ1-2; no DNA is available, so the TRBD1 call from TCRdb remains unchecked. This CDR3 is 16 amino acids long. The germline CDR1 and CDR2 sequences are SGHRS and YFSETQ. The CDR3 is CASSLDSGGRNYGYTF.

V usage is TRBV6-1 and J usage is TRBJ1-1. This CDR3 spans 13 amino acids. Germline V gives CDR1 MNHNS, CDR2 SASEGT. CDR3: CASSVTTSTEAFF.

The chain joins TRBV10-3 to TRBJ2-1; the TCRdb D gene call, TRBD2, has no DNA to confirm it. Germline-derived CDR1 and CDR2 are ENHRY and SYGVKD. This CDR3 is built from 15 residues. This chain's CDR3 is CAIKEGLARENEQFF.

The rearrangement uses TRBV11-2 and TRBJ2-3; TCRdb picks TRBD2, but there is no DNA to check that call. The CDR3 is 15 amino acids. Looked up from germline, CDR1 is SGHAT and CDR2 is FQNNGV. The CDR3: CASSLRGLGGDTQYF.

This chain links TRBV30 with TRBJ1-5. Germline CDR1 GTSNPN, CDR2 SVGIG (reference sequence). The CDR3 has 16 residues. The CDR3 sequence is CAWSVRGGVAAQPQHF.

The CDR3 protein is CASSLNPSPETQYF. V is TRBV11-2 and J is TRBJ2-5; TCRdb calls TRBD2, which cannot be checked without DNA. CDR3 length equals 14 residues. Germline V CDR1 and CDR2: SGHAT, FQNNGV.

The V call is TRBV5-1, the J call TRBJ2-5. Germline CDR1 SGHRS, CDR2 YFSETQ. This CDR3 has 14 residues. CDR3 amino acids: CASSFIGMRETQYF.